What follows are 8 T cell receptor beta chains derived from one specimen sequenced in a study of regulatory T cells in long-lasting Graves disease. Described time point: newly diagnosed GD, antithyroid drugs for less than 3 months. There was RNA extracted from PBMCs, and the TCR library was made from it. TCR beta libraries were built with iRepertoire HTBI primers and Arm-PCR of CDR3 regions. TCRdb re-analysed the multiplex PCR reads in MiXCR, keeping a single row per CDR3 protein. The sample lists roughly 360,000 distinct CDR3 sequences, around 11% occurring once. The same data also went into a second study, on T cells in Graves' hyperthyroidism and ophthalmopathy.

The sequences come from peripheral blood mononuclear cells (PBMCs), collected at new diagnosis, from a patient treated with antithyroid drugs. Receptor source: a woman under 30 with Graves disease.

The rearrangement links TRBV6-1 to TRBJ2-1, with TRBD2 matching over 10 bases. The CDR3 sequence is 16 residues long. Germline CDR1 is MNHNS and CDR2 is SASEGT. V trimming: 7 bases; J trimming: 4 bases; junction bases outside the gene matches: 10. Here the CDR3 reads CASTPTGLARYNEQFF. The CDR3, as DNA: TGTGCCAGCACGCCGACGGGACTAGCGAGATACAATGAGCAGTTCTTC.

This clonotype was seen only a few times. V usage is TRBV7-9 and J usage is TRBJ2-1; 8 bases fit TRBD2. The CDR3 sequence is 17 residues long. With 7 bases clipped from V and 6 bases from J, the junction kept 17 bases outside the gene matches. From germline, CDR1 is SEHNR and CDR2 FQNEAQ (reference sequence). CDR3 sequence (DNA): TGTGCCAGCACCCGGGGGGGACTAGATCAGTGGGGCAATGAGCAGTTCTTC. It yields the protein CASTRGGLDQWGNEQFF.

This sequence joins TRBV6-5 and TRBJ1-6; weak D call: TRBD1 (5 bases). The germline CDR1 and CDR2 sequences are MNHEY and SVGAGI. This CDR3 spans 16 amino acids. Trimming removed 1 base at V and 0 bases at J, with 7 bases between. CDR3 residues: CASSYWGSSYNSPLHF. Here the CDR3 DNA reads TGTGCCAGCAGTTACTGGGGGAGCTCCTATAATTCACCCCTCCACTTT.

This clonotype was picked up many times. CDR3 coding DNA: TGTGCCAGCAGAAACTCCCGGGACAGGGGTCACACCGGGGAGCTGTTTTTT. It yields the protein CASRNSRDRGHTGELFF. This chain uses TRBV12-3 or TRBV12-4 with TRBJ2-2; 10 positions match TRBD1. The CDR3 is 17 residues long. V gave up 6 bases and J gave up 3 bases; unmatched junction bases: 10.

This clonotype was seen once. The V and J genes are TRBV20-1 and TRBJ2-2; 7 positions match TRBD1. Germline values: CDR1 DFQATT, CDR2 SNEGSKA (reference sequence). V trimming: 3 bases; J trimming: 3 bases; junction bases outside the gene matches: 7. CDR3 length equals 15 residues. The CDR3, as DNA: TGCAGTGCTAGCAGGGGGATAGGATACACCGGGGAGCTGTTTTTT. Translating gives CSASRGIGYTGELFF.

A few counts support this clonotype. The chain combines TRBV15 with TRBJ2-7, with D uncertain. Germline assignment: CDR1 LNHNV and CDR2 YYDKDF (reference sequence). The CDR3 is 16 residues long. Trimming left V 0 bases short and J 2 bases short, with 14 bases between. CDR3 DNA sequence: TGTGCCACCAGCAGAGATCGGAGCCTCGCCCCCTACGAGCAGTACTTC. Encoded protein: CATSRDRSLAPYEQYF.

This clonotype was counted many times. This chain joins TRBV7-2 and TRBJ1-6; weak D call: TRBD1 (6 bases). This CDR3 has 16 residues. Deletions cut 5 bases from V and 9 bases from J, with 20 bases between. Germline V CDR1 and CDR2: SGHTA, FQGNSA. CDR3 residues: CASSERLQGYGSPLHF. The CDR3 DNA reads TGTGCCAGCAGCGAAAGACTCCAGGGGTACGGTTCACCCCTCCACTTT.

This clonotype was observed at least ten times. The rearrangement uses TRBV4-3 and TRBJ2-5; D unclear. Trimming shortened V by 3 bases and J by 5 bases, and 10 bases separated the two germline ends. This CDR3 has 13 residues. Germline-derived CDR1 and CDR2 are LGHNA and YSLEER. The CDR3: CASSQDSWETQYF. CDR3 nucleotide sequence: TGCGCCAGCAGCCAGGATAGCTGGGAGACCCAGTACTTC.